This is a list of T cell receptor beta chains from one sample in a study of T cells in Graves' hyperthyroidism and ophthalmopathy. TCRdb called the multiplex PCR reads again in MiXCR, with one record for every CDR3 protein. The sample yields hundreds of thousands of distinct CDR3 sequences, roughly 14% seen once. Sequences were obtained from blood. These receptors all come from a woman in her thirties or forties with Graves' ophthalmopathy. The CDR3 runs from the conserved cysteine through the conserved F or W. Fields, in order: V gene, J gene, clone size, D gene, CDR3 protein, CDR3 DNA. D genes are given only for firm matches. For some rows the clone size is stated as once, few or many, or as a class when expanded; others skip it.

TRBV7-2	TRBJ2-5	many	TRBD2	CASSLVWAGVGETQYF	TGTGCCAGCAGCTTAGTGTGGGCGGGAGTTGGTGAGACCCAGTACTTC
TRBV7-2	TRBJ1-1	many	.	CASSLFQGWAEAFF	TGTGCCAGCAGCCTATTCCAGGGTTGGGCTGAAGCTTTCTTT
TRBV27	TRBJ1-2	many	.	CASSFIATGQNYGYTF	TGTGCCAGCAGTTTTATTGCGACTGGACAGAACTATGGCTACACCTTC
TRBV24-1	TRBJ2-7	many	.	CAPSSGLLYEQYF	TGTGCCCCCTCCTCCGGGCTCCTATACGAGCAGTACTTC
TRBV19	TRBJ2-5	many	.	CASSSRWGETQYF	TGTGCCAGTAGTTCGAGGTGGGGAGAGACCCAGTACTTC
TRBV12-3/TRBV12-4	TRBJ2-4	many	TRBD2	CASSRGRGGLGKYF	TGTGCCAGCAGTCGAGGGCGGGGGGGACTAGGAAAGTACTTC
TRBV5-1	TRBJ1-5	many	TRBD1	CASSSGDSPLSNQPQHF	TGCGCCAGCAGCTCTGGGGACAGCCCGTTGAGCAATCAGCCCCAGCATTTT
TRBV12-5	TRBJ2-5	many	.	CASGLVRTSRKETQYF	TGTGCTAGTGGTTTGGTACGAACTAGCAGAAAAGAGACCCAGTACTTC
TRBV6-1	TRBJ2-2	.	.	CASSEARNTGELFF	TGTGCCAGCAGTGAAGCAAGGAACACCGGGGAGCTGTTTTTT
TRBV15	TRBJ1-1	many	.	CATTGGPSRADTEAFF	TGTGCCACCACCGGTGGGCCAAGCCGCGCTGACACTGAAGCTTTCTTT
TRBV24-1	TRBJ2-5	many	.	CATSAGETQYF	TGTGCCACCAGTGCAGGAGAGACCCAGTACTTC
TRBV27	TRBJ1-3	many	.	CASPQVGNTIYF	TGTGCCAGCCCTCAAGTAGGAAACACCATATATTTT
TRBV6-1	TRBJ2-4	many	.	CASSERQGVIAKNIQYF	TGTGCCAGCAGTGAAAGGCAGGGAGTTATAGCCAAAAACATTCAGTACTTC
TRBV28	TRBJ2-5	many	TRBD1	CASSETTGGGETQYF	TGTGCCAGCAGCGAAACGACAGGGGGCGGCGAGACCCAGTACTTC
TRBV11-2	TRBJ2-7	.	.	CASSLEVARSYEQYF	TGTGCCAGCAGCTTAGAGGTCGCCCGCTCCTACGAGCAGTACTTC
TRBV28	TRBJ2-7	.	.	CASSFVGSGYEQYF	TGTGCCAGCAGTTTCGTAGGGTCTGGTTACGAGCAGTACTTC
TRBV19	TRBJ1-2	many	TRBD1	CASSIGQGGYGYTF	TGTGCCAGTAGTATAGGACAGGGTGGCTATGGCTACACCTTC
TRBV28	TRBJ1-5	many	.	CASSSNREGNQPQHF	TGTGCCAGCAGTTCTAACAGGGAGGGCAATCAGCCCCAGCATTTT
TRBV5-5	TRBJ2-7	many	TRBD2	CASSPSGTRYEQYF	TGTGCCAGCAGCCCATCCGGGACTAGATACGAGCAGTACTTC
TRBV7-3	TRBJ2-7	many	TRBD2	CASSFEGGPSYEQYF	TGTGCCAGCAGCTTCGAGGGAGGGCCGAGCTACGAGCAGTACTTC
TRBV28	TRBJ2-7	many	TRBD1	CASSLTDRIVYEQYF	TGTGCCAGCAGTTTAACGGACAGGATCGTCTACGAGCAGTACTTC
TRBV28	TRBJ2-7	many	TRBD1	CASSFSRDSGSYEQYF	TGTGCCAGCAGTTTCTCCCGGGACAGCGGATCCTACGAGCAGTACTTC
TRBV7-2	TRBJ1-1	.	.	CASSPQQGGTEAFF	TGTGCCAGCAGCCCGCAACAGGGTGGCACTGAAGCTTTCTTT
TRBV20-1	TRBJ2-7	many	.	CSARDAQLEQYF	TGCAGTGCTAGAGATGCCCAGCTCGAGCAGTACTTC
TRBV7-2	TRBJ1-3	.	.	CASSLDPYGNTIYF	TGTGCCAGCAGCCTCGATCCTTACGGAAACACCATATATTTT
TRBV30	TRBJ2-5	many	TRBD2	CAWSVLAGDTQYF	TGTGCCTGGAGTGTGCTAGCGGGAGACACCCAGTACTTC
TRBV6-5	TRBJ1-2	.	.	CASSYGGVAGGYTF	TGTGCCAGCAGTTACGGAGGGGTAGCGGGCGGCTACACCTTC
TRBV30	TRBJ2-7	many	TRBD2	CAWKITSGPSYEQYF	TGTGCCTGGAAAATCACTAGCGGCCCCTCCTACGAGCAGTACTTC
TRBV19	TRBJ2-5	many	TRBD2	CASSIGGESGTQYF	TGTGCCAGTAGTATTGGGGGGGAATCGGGGACCCAGTACTTC
TRBV20-1	TRBJ2-5	.	TRBD2	CSATPGLAGGTQYF	TGCAGTGCCACACCGGGACTAGCGGGAGGGACCCAGTACTTC
TRBV6-2/TRBV6-3	TRBJ1-2	many	.	CASTREIRYGYTF	TGTGCCAGCACCCGGGAAATTCGCTATGGCTACACCTTC
TRBV19	TRBJ1-2	many	.	CASSMTRESNYGYTF	TGTGCCAGTAGTATGACCAGGGAGTCTAACTATGGCTACACCTTC
TRBV10-2	TRBJ2-7	.	.	CASSESEPGPAHEQYF	TGCGCCAGCAGTGAGTCTGAACCGGGACCGGCGCACGAGCAGTACTTC
TRBV2	TRBJ2-7	many	.	CASSVLVSSYEQYF	TGTGCCAGCAGCGTACTAGTGAGCTCCTACGAGCAGTACTTC
TRBV11-1	TRBJ2-5	many	.	CASSLEDGEWETQYF	TGTGCCAGCAGCTTAGAGGATGGCGAATGGGAGACCCAGTACTTC